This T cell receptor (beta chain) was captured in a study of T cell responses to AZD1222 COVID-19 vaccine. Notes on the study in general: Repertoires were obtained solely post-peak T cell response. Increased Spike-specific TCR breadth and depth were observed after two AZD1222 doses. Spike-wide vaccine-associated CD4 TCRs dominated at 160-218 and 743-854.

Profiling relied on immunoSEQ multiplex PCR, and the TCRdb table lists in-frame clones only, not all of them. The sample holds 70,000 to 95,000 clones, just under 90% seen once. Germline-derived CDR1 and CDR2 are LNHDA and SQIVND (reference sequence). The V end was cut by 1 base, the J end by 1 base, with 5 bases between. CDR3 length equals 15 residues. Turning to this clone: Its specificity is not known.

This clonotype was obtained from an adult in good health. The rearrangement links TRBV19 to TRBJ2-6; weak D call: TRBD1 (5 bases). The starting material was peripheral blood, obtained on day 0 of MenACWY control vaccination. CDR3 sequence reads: CASSIAGSGANVLTF. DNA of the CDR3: TGTGCCAGTAGTATAGCAGGGTCTGGGGCCAACGTCCTGACTTTC. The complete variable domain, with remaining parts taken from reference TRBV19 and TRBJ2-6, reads DGGITQSPKYLFRKEGQNVTLSCEQNLNHDAMYWYRQDPGQGLRLIYYSQIVNDFQKGDIAEGYSVSREKKESFPLTVTSAQKNPTAFYLCASSIAGSGANVLTFGAGSRLTVL.